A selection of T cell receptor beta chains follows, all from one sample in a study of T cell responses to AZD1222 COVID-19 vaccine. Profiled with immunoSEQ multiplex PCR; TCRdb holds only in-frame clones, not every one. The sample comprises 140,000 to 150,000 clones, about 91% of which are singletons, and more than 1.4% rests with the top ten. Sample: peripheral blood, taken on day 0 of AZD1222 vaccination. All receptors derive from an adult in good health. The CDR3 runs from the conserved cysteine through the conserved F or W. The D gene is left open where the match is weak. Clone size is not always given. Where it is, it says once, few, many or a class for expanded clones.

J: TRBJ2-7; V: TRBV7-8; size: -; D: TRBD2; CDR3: CASSLQGASGYYEQYF; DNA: TGTGCCAGCAGCTTACAGGGCGCTAGCGGCTACTACGAGCAGTACTTC
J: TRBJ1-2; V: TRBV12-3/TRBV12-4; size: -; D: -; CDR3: CASREQNYGYTF; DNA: TGTGCCAGCCGGGAGCAGAACTATGGCTACACCTTC
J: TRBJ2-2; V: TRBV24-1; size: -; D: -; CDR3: CATSVPGTDNTGELFF; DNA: -
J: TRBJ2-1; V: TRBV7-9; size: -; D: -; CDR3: CASSLDRAPNEQFF; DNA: TGTGCCAGCAGCTTAGATCGGGCACCCAATGAGCAGTTCTTC
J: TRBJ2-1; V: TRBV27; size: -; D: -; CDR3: CASSLSRDPYNEQFF; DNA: TGTGCCAGCAGTTTAAGCAGGGACCCCTACAATGAGCAGTTCTTC
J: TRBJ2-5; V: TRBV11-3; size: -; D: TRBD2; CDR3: CASSPGLASETQYF; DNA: TGTGCCAGCAGCCCAGGACTAGCCTCTGAGACCCAGTACTTC
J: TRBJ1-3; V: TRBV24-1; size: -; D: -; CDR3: CATPEAVRGNTIYF; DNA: TGTGCCACGCCTGAGGCAGTCCGAGGAAACACCATATATTTT
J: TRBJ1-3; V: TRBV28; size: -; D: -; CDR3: CASFRINSGNTIYF; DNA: TGTGCCAGCTTTCGTATTAACTCTGGAAACACCATATATTTT
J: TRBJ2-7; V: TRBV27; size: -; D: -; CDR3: CASSKTEDASYEQYF; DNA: TGTGCCAGCAGCAAGACTGAAGACGCCTCCTACGAGCAGTACTTC
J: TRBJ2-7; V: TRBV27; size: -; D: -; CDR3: CASSLQGWYEQYF; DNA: TGTGCCAGCAGTTTACAGGGTTGGTACGAGCAGTACTTC
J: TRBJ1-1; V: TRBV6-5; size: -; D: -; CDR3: CANTLVGGVNTEAFF; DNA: TGTGCCAATACCCTTGTTGGGGGAGTGAACACTGAAGCTTTCTTT
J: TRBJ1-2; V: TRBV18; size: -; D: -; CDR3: CASSPSGGGYTF; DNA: TGTGCCAGCTCACCATCTGGGGGTGGCTACACCTTC
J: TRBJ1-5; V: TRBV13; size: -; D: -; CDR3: CASSPRGVQPQHF; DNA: TGTGCCAGCAGCCCTCGGGGGGTTCAGCCCCAGCATTTT
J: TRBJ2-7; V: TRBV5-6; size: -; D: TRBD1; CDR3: CASSVRDSYEQYF; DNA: TGTGCCAGCAGCGTCCGGGACAGCTACGAGCAGTACTTC
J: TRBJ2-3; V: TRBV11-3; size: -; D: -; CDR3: CASSLGRGTDTQYF; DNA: TGTGCCAGCAGCTTAGGGCGGGGAACAGATACGCAGTATTTT
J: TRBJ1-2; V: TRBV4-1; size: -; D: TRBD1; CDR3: CASSQDGQDYGYTF; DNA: TGCGCCAGCAGCCAAGATGGACAGGACTATGGCTACACCTTC
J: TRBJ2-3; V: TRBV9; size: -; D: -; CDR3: CASTSLFADTQYF; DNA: TGTGCCAGCACCTCACTCTTTGCAGATACGCAGTATTTT
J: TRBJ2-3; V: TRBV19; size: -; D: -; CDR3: CASRFSEGNPQGDTQYF; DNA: TGTGCCAGTAGATTCTCCGAAGGGAACCCGCAGGGAGATACGCAGTATTTT
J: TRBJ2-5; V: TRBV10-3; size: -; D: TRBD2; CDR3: CAITLTSGKETQYF; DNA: TGTGCCATCACTCTGACTAGCGGCAAGGAGACCCAGTACTTC
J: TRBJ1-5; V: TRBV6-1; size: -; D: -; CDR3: CASSERLSRAQPQHF; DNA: TGTGCCAGCAGTGAGCGCCTCTCCAGGGCTCAGCCCCAGCATTTT
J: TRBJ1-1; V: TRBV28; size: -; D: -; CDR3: CASGEQGRVNTEAFF; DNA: TGTGCCAGCGGAGAACAGGGCCGGGTGAACACTGAAGCTTTCTTT
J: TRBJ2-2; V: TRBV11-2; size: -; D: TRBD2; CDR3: CASSFVLAGADGELFF; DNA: TGTGCCAGCAGCTTTGTACTAGCGGGAGCCGACGGGGAGCTGTTTTTT
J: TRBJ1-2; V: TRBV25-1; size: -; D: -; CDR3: CASSVGQRNYGYTF; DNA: TGTGCCAGCAGTGTTGGACAGCGAAACTATGGCTACACCTTC
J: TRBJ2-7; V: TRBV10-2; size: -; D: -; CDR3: CASRAGSNYEQYF; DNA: TGCGCCAGCAGGGCCGGGAGCAACTACGAGCAGTACTTC
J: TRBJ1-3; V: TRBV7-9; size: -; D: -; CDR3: CASSFRGDTIYF; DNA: TGTGCCAGCAGCTTTCGTGGGGACACCATATATTTT
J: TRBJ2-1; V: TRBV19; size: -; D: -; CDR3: CASRGSSYNEQFF; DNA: TGTGCCAGTAGGGGGAGCTCCTACAATGAGCAGTTCTTC
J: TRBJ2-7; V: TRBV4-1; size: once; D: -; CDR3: CASSQERRLNSYEQYF; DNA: TGCGCCAGCAGCCAGGAACGTAGACTAAACTCCTACGAGCAGTACTTC
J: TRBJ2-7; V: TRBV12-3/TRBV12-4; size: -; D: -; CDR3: CASSLSSSYEQYF; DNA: TGTGCCAGCAGTTTGTCAAGCTCCTACGAGCAGTACTTC
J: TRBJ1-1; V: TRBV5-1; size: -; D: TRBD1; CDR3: CASSLRQGGLEAFF; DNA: TGCGCCAGCAGCTTGCGACAGGGAGGACTCGAGGCTTTCTTT